Below are 24 T cell receptor beta chains sequenced from a single sample in a study of shared clonotypes between healthy human individuals. Here immunoSEQ multiplex PCR was the method, and the copy in TCRdb shows in-frame clones only, minus some. The data hold roughly 500,000 clones, with about four fifths observed a single time. The sample taken for sequencing was PBMCs. The receptors come from a woman between 35 and 50 years old in good health. Some clones in this sample may be carry-over from other donors' samples.

This chain links TRBV5-1 with TRBJ2-7; TRBD1 aligns across 10 bases. The V gene end was trimmed by 4 bases and the J gene end by 1 base; junction bases not matched to a gene: 5. CDR3 length: 15 amino acids. Looked up from germline, CDR1 is SGHRS and CDR2 is YFSETQ. CDR3 sequence: CASSKGQGVSYEQYF. The DNA of the CDR3 is TGCGCCAGCAGCAAAGGACAGGGGGTTTCCTACGAGCAGTACTTC.

The V call is TRBV29-1, the J call TRBJ2-5, with D perhaps TRBD2 (6 bases). Germline values: CDR1 SQVTM, CDR2 ANQGSEA. There are 14 residues in the CDR3. This chain's CDR3 is CGVGGETGQETQYF. CDR3 nucleotide sequence: TGCGGAGTGGGGGGAGAAACGGGGCAAGAGACCCAGTACTTC. The whole variable domain, remainder taken from reference TRBV29-1 and TRBJ2-5, is SAVISQKPSRDICQRGTSLTIQCQVDSQVTMMFWYRQQPGQSLTLIATANQGSEATYESGFVIDKFPISRPNLTFSTLTVSNMSPEDSSIYLCGVGGETGQETQYFGPGTRLLVL.

This clone was observed many times. This rearrangement joins TRBV7-9 to TRBJ2-2; the D is unclear. Trimming left V 5 bases short and J 2 bases short, with 6 bases between. The CDR3 is 13 amino acids. Germline assignment: CDR1 SEHNR and CDR2 FQNEAQ (reference sequence). CDR3 sequence reads: CASSVGNTGELFF. As DNA, the CDR3 is TGTGCCAGCAGCGTAGGAAACACCGGGGAGCTGTTTTTT. The entire variable domain, with the rest obtained from reference TRBV7-9 and TRBJ2-2, is as follows: DTGVSQNPRHKITKRGQNVTFRCDPISEHNRLYWYRQTLGQGPEFLTYFQNEAQLEKSRLLSDRFSAERPKGSFSTLEIQRTEQGDSAMYLCASSVGNTGELFFGEGSRLTVL.

This chain connects TRBV28 to TRBJ1-2; D might be TRBD1 (5 bases). V gave up 3 bases and J gave up 4 bases, with 9 bases separating them. Germline assignment: CDR1 MDHEN and CDR2 SYDVKM. The CDR3 consists of 13 residues. CDR3: CASSFGGVYGYTF. The CDR3 bases are TGTGCCAGCAGTTTTGGAGGGGTCTATGGCTACACCTTC.

This clone was observed a few times. Different DNA sequences within this sample yield the same CDR3. The chain has TRBV7-9 and TRBJ2-3; the D is unclear. The germline V and J ends were trimmed by 1 base and 0 bases, with 5 bases remaining between them. The CDR3 sequence is 14 residues long. From germline, CDR1 is SEHNR and CDR2 FQNEAQ (reference sequence). The CDR3 region has the DNA TGTGCCAGCAGCTTAGTTGCTAGCACAGATACGCAGTATTTT. Amino acid sequence: CASSLVASTDTQYF. The full variable domain, rest sourced from reference TRBV7-9 and TRBJ2-3, is DTGVSQNPRHKITKRGQNVTFRCDPISEHNRLYWYRQTLGQGPEFLTYFQNEAQLEKSRLLSDRFSAERPKGSFSTLEIQRTEQGDSAMYLCASSLVASTDTQYFGPGTRLTVL.

The V and J genes are TRBV7-2 and TRBJ2-1, with D possibly matching TRBD2 (6 bases). The CDR3 has 14 residues. V was clipped by 5 bases and J by 7 bases, with 15 bases between them. CDR1 and CDR2 (germline): SGHTA, FQGNSA. CDR3 amino acids: CASSPYGGGNEQFF. In DNA form, the CDR3 reads TGTGCCAGCAGCCCCTACGGTGGGGGGAATGAGCAGTTCTTC.

This clone was detected only a few times. V gene TRBV19 combines with J gene TRBJ2-7; maybe TRBD2 (5 bases). V was pared by 6 bases and J by 2 bases, with 17 bases between. Germline CDR1 is LNHDA and CDR2 is SQIVND (reference sequence). The CDR3 extends over 15 amino acids. CDR3: CASSTTTRGAYEQYF. In DNA, the CDR3 is TGTGCCAGTAGCACGACTACCCGTGGCGCCTACGAGCAGTACTTC.

The V and J genes are TRBV5-1 and TRBJ1-2; D gene ambiguous. CDR1 SGHRS and CDR2 YFSETQ come from the germline V gene. CDR3 length equals 16 residues. Trimming took off 1 base at V and 4 bases at J, with 17 bases between the two ends. CDR3: CASSLSGNLGTYGYTF. DNA for the CDR3: TGCGCCAGCAGCTTGAGTGGAAATTTGGGCACCTATGGCTACACCTTC.

J is TRBJ2-7 and V is TRBV6-1; TRBD1 agrees at 7 bases. CDR3 size: 14 residues. CDR1 and CDR2 (germline): MNHNS, SASEGT. Trimming cost V 4 bases and J 6 bases; bases outside gene matches: 9. CDR3 residues: CASSALGTAREQYF. The CDR3 DNA reads as TGTGCCAGCAGTGCCCTCGGGACAGCTCGCGAGCAGTACTTC.

The rearrangement joins TRBV5-1 to TRBJ2-7, with 9 bases identical to TRBD1. The CDR3 runs to 14 residues. V lost 7 bases and J lost 3; bases outside the gene matches: 8. Per germline, CDR1 SGHRS and CDR2 YFSETQ. CDR3 in amino acids: CASQKGTGNYEQYF. For the CDR3, the DNA is TGCGCCAGCCAAAAAGGGACAGGGAACTACGAGCAGTACTTC. Drawing the rest from reference TRBV5-1 and TRBJ2-7, the complete variable domain is KAGVTQTPRYLIKTRGQQVTLSCSPISGHRSVSWYQQTPGQGLQFLFEYFSETQRNKGNFPGRFSGRQFSNSRSEMNVSTLELGDSALYLCASQKGTGNYEQYFGPGTRLTVT.

The chain has TRBV11-2 and TRBJ2-7, with TRBD2 matching 8 bases. The CDR3 is made up of 13 amino acids. V shed 3 bases and J 3 bases; nucleotides not matched to a gene: 1. Germline V CDR1 and CDR2: SGHAT, FQNNGV. CDR3 sequence: CASSFSGDYEQYF. CDR3 DNA sequence: TGTGCCAGCAGCTTTAGCGGGGACTACGAGCAGTACTTC.

This chain uses TRBV10-1 with TRBJ2-1; 10 bases align to TRBD1. CDR1 WNHNN and CDR2 SYGVQD come from the germline V gene (reference sequence). CDR3 size: 15 residues. V was pared by 7 bases and J by 9 bases, with 12 bases of the junction left unmatched. In DNA form, the CDR3 reads TGCGCCAGCAAACCCGGGACAGGGGCGTTAGGTGAGCAGTTCTTC. Translation gives CASKPGTGALGEQFF.

The chain couples TRBV19 to TRBJ2-2, with a tentative D call TRBD1 (5 bases). The germline CDR1 and CDR2 sequences are LNHDA and SQIVND (reference sequence). There are 15 residues in the CDR3. V gave up 5 bases and J gave up 1 base, with 11 bases separating them. The CDR3 DNA reads TGTGCCAGTAGTTTTCAGGGCAGGAACACCGGGGAGCTGTTTTTT. Protein product: CASSFQGRNTGELFF.

About this clone itself: A read error may be the cause here, since a much bigger clone is one base away. The J gene is TRBJ2-5, the V gene TRBV5-1; no firm D call. Deletions cut 0 bases from V and 4 bases from J, with 7 bases between. Per the germline V gene, CDR1 is SGHRS and CDR2 is YFSETQ. The CDR3 is 13 amino acids. The CDR3 protein is CASSLGSGETQYF. In DNA, the CDR3 is TGCGCCAGCAGCTTGGGGAGTGGAGAGACCCAGTACTTC.

This clone was counted a few times. This rearrangement joins TRBV2 to TRBJ2-7; a possible D gene is TRBD1 (6 bases). The germline V and J ends were trimmed by 5 bases and 3 bases, with 17 bases remaining between them. CDR1 SNHLY and CDR2 FYNNEI come from the germline V gene. This CDR3 spans 15 amino acids. CDR3 region: CASSPEGVRGYEQYF. CDR3 nucleotide sequence: TGTGCCAGCAGTCCCGAGGGGGTTAGGGGCTACGAGCAGTACTTC.

J is TRBJ2-5 and V is TRBV19; no reliable D call. The CDR3 contains 16 residues. The germline V and J ends were trimmed by 1 base and 4 bases, with 16 bases remaining between them. Germline assignment: CDR1 LNHDA and CDR2 SQIVND (reference sequence). The CDR3 loop reads CASSIVLGRIGETQYF. In DNA, the CDR3 is TGTGCCAGTAGTATAGTCCTCGGACGAATAGGAGAGACCCAGTACTTC.

V usage is TRBV19 and J usage is TRBJ2-1; TRBD2 matches at 11 bases. The CDR3 contains 16 residues. Trimming took 7 bases from V and 8 from J; bases not matched to a gene: 13. Germline V gene sequence: CDR1 LNHDA, CDR2 SQIVND (reference sequence). CDR3 sequence (DNA): TGTGCCAGTACCAAAGTCCCCACTAGCGGGAGTGATGAGCAGTTCTTC. Translating gives CASTKVPTSGSDEQFF. The entire variable domain, with the rest obtained from reference TRBV19 and TRBJ2-1, is as follows: DGGITQSPKYLFRKEGQNVTLSCEQNLNHDAMYWYRQDPGQGLRLIYYSQIVNDFQKGDIAEGYSVSREKKESFPLTVTSAQKNPTAFYLCASTKVPTSGSDEQFFGPGTRLTVL.

The CDR3 DNA follows: TGCAGTGCTAGCTGGTACTATGGCTACACCTTC. Its protein is CSASWYYGYTF. This chain links TRBV20-1 with TRBJ1-2; D is uncertain. The V gene's germline CDR1 is DFQATT and CDR2 SNEGSKA (reference sequence). This CDR3 is built from 11 residues. The V gene lost 3 bases and the J gene lost 3 bases, with 5 bases spanning the gap.

Written as DNA, the CDR3 is TGTGCCAGCAGCCACTGGGACAGAAATAGCAATCAGCCCCAGCATTTT. This translates into CASSHWDRNSNQPQHF. V is TRBV7-9 and J is TRBJ1-5, with 7 bases that match TRBD1. The CDR3 has 16 residues. Germline values: CDR1 SEHNR, CDR2 FQNEAQ (reference sequence). The V segment lost 5 bases and the J segment 0 bases; nucleotides outside the gene matches: 7.

As concerns this clone: Other DNA sequences within the sample encode an identical CDR3. The V gene is TRBV15, the J gene TRBJ2-5; D possibly uses TRBD1 or TRBD2 (5 bases each). The V end was cut by 6 bases, the J end by 2 bases, with 10 bases between. Germline V CDR1 and CDR2: LNHNV, YYDKDF (reference sequence). The CDR3 has 13 amino acids. The CDR3 nucleotides are TGTGCCACCAGTAGGGACGGACAAGAGACCCAGTACTTC. This translates into CATSRDGQETQYF.

This chain uses TRBV2 with TRBJ2-1; 8 bases are a match to TRBD2. Trimming took 6 bases from V and 0 from J; bases not matched to a gene: 7. The CDR3 runs 16 residues. Germline V gene data show CDR1 as SNHLY and CDR2 as FYNNEI. CDR3 in amino acids: CASRGTSLSSYNEQFF. The CDR3 DNA reads TGTGCCAGCAGGGGGACTAGTCTGAGCTCCTACAATGAGCAGTTCTTC.

The chain employs TRBV11-2 and TRBJ2-4; the D gene is possibly TRBD1 (5 bases). Per germline, CDR1 SGHAT and CDR2 FQNNGV. There are 15 residues in the CDR3. Trimming took 5 bases from V and 1 from J, leaving 12 bases between them. CDR3: CASSPIKGAKNIQYF. The DNA of the CDR3 is TGTGCCAGCAGCCCTATTAAGGGGGCCAAAAACATTCAGTACTTC.

The chain employs TRBV7-9 and TRBJ2-1, with unresolved D. Germline V gene lookup returns CDR1 SEHNR and CDR2 FQNEAQ (reference sequence). Trimming removed 5 bases from V and 5 bases from J, with 13 bases in between. The CDR3 contains 14 residues. CDR3 in amino acids: CASSPPSGNNEQFF. CDR3 coding DNA: TGTGCCAGCAGCCCCCCTTCCGGCAACAATGAGCAGTTCTTC.

The gene calls are TRBV29-1 and TRBJ2-6, with D perhaps assigned TRBD1 or TRBD2 (5 bases each). Trimming stripped 7 bases from V and 4 bases from J, with 17 bases between. CDR1 is SQVTM and CDR2 is ANQGSEA in the germline V gene. This CDR3 is built from 15 residues. The CDR3 coding sequence is TGCAGCGAGGAGGTAGGGGCCCCCGGGGCCAACGTCCTGACTTTC. Translating gives CSEEVGAPGANVLTF. The full variable domain, completed using reference TRBV29-1 and TRBJ2-6, is SAVISQKPSRDICQRGTSLTIQCQVDSQVTMMFWYRQQPGQSLTLIATANQGSEATYESGFVIDKFPISRPNLTFSTLTVSNMSPEDSSIYLCSEEVGAPGANVLTFGAGSRLTVL.